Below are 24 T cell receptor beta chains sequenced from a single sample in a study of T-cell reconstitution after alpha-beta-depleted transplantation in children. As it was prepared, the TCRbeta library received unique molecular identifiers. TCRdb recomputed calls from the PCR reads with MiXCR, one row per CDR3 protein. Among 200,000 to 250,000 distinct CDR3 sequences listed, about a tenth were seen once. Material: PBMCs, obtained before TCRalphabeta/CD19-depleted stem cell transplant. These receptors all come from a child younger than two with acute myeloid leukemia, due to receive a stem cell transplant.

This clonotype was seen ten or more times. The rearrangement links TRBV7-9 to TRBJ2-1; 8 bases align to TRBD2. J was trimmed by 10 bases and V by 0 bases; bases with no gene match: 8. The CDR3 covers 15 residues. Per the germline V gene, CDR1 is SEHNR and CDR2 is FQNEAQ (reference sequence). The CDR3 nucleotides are TGTGCCAGCAGCTTAGCCGAAGCGGGAGAGAGCGAGCAGTTCTTC. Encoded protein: CASSLAEAGESEQFF. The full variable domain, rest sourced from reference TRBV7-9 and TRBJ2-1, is DTGVSQNPRHKITKRGQNVTFRCDPISEHNRLYWYRQTLGQGPEFLTYFQNEAQLEKSRLLSDRFSAERPKGSFSTLEIQRTEQGDSAMYLCASSLAEAGESEQFFGPGTRLTVL.

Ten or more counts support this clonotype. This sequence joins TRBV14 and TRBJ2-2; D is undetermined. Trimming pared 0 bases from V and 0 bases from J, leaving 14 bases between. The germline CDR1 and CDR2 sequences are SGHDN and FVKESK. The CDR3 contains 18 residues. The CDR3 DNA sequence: TGTGCCAGCAGCCAAGATCTGCCCACTATAGCGAACACCGGGGAGCTGTTTTTT. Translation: CASSQDLPTIANTGELFF.

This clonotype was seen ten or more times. The DNA for the CDR3 is TGCAGTGCTAGTGCACTTTTAGGGGCAGAGACCCAGTACTTC. Residues: CSASALLGAETQYF. This chain joins TRBV20-1 and TRBJ2-5; a weak D match, TRBD1 (5 bases). The germline gives CDR1 DFQATT, CDR2 SNEGSKA (reference sequence). CDR3 length equals 14 residues. The V gene lost 3 bases and the J gene lost 4 bases, with 15 bases spanning the gap.

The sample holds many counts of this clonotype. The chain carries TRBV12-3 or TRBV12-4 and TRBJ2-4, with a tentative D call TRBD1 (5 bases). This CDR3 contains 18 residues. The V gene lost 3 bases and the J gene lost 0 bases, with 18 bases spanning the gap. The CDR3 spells CASSLGVPGYEAKNIQYF. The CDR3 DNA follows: TGTGCCAGCAGTTTGGGCGTACCAGGGTATGAAGCCAAAAACATTCAGTACTTC.

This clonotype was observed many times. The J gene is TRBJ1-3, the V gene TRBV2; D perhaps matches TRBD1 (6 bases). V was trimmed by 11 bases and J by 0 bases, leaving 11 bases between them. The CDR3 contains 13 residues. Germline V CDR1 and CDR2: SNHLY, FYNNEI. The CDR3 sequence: CAGHRDSGNTIYF. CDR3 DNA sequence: TGTGCCGGCCACAGGGACTCTGGAAACACCATATATTTT. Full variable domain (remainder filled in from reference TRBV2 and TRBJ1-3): EPEVTQTPSHQVTQMGQEVILRCVPISNHLYFYWYRQILGQKVEFLVSFYNNEISEKSEIFDDQFSVERPDGSNFTLKIRSTKLEDSAMYFCAGHRDSGNTIYFGEGSWLTVV.

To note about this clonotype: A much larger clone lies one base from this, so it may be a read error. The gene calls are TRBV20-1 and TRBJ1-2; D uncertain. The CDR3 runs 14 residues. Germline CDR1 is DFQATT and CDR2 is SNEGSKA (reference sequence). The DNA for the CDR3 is TGCAGTGCTAGGGTAGTCGCTACTAACTATGGCGACACCTTC. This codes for CSARVVATNYGDTF.

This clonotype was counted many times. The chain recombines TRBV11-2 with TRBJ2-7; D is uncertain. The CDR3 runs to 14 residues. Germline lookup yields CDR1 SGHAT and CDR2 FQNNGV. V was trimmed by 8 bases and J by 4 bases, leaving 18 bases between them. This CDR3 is CASRSLRKVYEQYF. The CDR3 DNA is TGTGCCAGCCGGAGCCTTAGAAAGGTTTACGAGCAGTACTTC.

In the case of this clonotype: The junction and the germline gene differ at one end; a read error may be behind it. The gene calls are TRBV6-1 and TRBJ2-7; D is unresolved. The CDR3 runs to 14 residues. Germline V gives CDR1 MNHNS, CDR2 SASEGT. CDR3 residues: CASSPRTPSYEQSF. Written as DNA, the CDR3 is TGTGCCAGCAGTCCCCGGACCCCTTCCTACGAGCAGTCCTTC.

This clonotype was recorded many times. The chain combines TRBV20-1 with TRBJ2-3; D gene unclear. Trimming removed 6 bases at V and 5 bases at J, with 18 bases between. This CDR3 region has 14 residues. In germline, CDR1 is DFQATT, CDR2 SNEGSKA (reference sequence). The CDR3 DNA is TGCAGTGCGCGAGGTTACCCTCCAATAGATACGCAGTATTTT. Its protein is CSARGYPPIDTQYF.

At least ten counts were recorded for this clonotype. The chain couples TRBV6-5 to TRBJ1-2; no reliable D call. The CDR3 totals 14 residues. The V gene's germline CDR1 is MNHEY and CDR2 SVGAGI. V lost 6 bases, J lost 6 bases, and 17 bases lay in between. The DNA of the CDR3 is TGTGCCAGCAGCGCCACTCGCAAGTTACATGGCTACACCTTC. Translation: CASSATRKLHGYTF.

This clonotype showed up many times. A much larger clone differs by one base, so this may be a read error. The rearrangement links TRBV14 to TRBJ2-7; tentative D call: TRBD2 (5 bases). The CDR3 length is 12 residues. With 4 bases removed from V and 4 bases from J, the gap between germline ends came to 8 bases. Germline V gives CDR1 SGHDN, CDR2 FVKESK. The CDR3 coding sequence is TGTGCCAGCAGCCCGACTAAATACGAGCAGTACTTC. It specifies CASSPTKYEQYF.

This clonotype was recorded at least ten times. The CDR3 region is CASSPPLGLAGGEQFF. Here the CDR3 DNA reads TGTGCCAGCAGTCCCCCGCTTGGACTAGCGGGGGGCGAGCAGTTCTTC. The rearrangement links TRBV12-3 or TRBV12-4 to TRBJ2-1, with TRBD2 matching 14 bases. The V and J ends lost 5 bases and 10 bases, in that order; junction bases with no gene match: 10. The length of the CDR3 is 16 residues.

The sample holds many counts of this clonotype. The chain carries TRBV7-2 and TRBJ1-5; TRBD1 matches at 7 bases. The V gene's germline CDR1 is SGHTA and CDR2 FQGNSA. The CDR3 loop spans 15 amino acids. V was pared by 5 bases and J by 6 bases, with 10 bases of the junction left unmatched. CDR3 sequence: CASSINTGDGQPQHF. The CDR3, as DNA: TGTGCCAGCAGCATAAATACAGGGGATGGTCAGCCCCAGCATTTT.

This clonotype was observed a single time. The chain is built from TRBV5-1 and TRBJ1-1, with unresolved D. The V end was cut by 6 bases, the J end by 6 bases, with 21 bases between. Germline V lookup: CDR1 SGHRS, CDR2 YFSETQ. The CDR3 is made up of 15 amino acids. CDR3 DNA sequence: TGCGCCAGCAAACGTGATAGTGGGGTGATGTCTGAAGCTTTCTTT. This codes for CASKRDSGVMSEAFF.

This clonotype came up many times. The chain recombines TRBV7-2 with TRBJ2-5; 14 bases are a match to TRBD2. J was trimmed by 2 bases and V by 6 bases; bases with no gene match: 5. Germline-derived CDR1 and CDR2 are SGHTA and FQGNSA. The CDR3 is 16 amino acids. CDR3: CASSFGLAGGQETQYF. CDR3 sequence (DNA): TGTGCCAGCAGTTTCGGACTAGCGGGAGGTCAAGAGACCCAGTACTTC.

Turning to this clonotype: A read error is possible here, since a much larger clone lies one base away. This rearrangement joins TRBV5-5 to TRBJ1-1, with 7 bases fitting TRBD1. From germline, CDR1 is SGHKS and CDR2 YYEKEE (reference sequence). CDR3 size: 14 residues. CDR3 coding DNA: TGTGTCAGCAACTCCAGGGGGACGGCCACTGAAGCTTTCTTT. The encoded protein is CVSNSRGTATEAFF.

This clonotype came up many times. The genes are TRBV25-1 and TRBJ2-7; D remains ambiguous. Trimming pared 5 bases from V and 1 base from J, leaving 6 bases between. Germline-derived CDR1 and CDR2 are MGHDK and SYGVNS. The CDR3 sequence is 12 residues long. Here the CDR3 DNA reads TGTGCCAGCAGTCTTGTGTCCTACGAGCAGTACTTC. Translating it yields CASSLVSYEQYF.

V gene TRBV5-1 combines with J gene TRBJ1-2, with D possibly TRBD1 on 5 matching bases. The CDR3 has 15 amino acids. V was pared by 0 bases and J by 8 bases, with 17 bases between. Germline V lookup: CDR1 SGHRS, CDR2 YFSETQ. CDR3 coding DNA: TGCGCCAGCAGCTTGGTTATGGCGACAGCGGGGGGCTACACCTTC. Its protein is CASSLVMATAGGYTF.

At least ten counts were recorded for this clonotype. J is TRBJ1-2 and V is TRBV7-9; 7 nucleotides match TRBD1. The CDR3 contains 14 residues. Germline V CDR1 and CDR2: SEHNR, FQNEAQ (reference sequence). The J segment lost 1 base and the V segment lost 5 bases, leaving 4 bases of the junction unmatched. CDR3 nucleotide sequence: TGTGCCAGCAGCCGACAGGGCGGTAACTATGGCTACACCTTC. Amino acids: CASSRQGGNYGYTF. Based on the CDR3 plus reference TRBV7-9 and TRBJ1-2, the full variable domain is DTGVSQNPRHKITKRGQNVTFRCDPISEHNRLYWYRQTLGQGPEFLTYFQNEAQLEKSRLLSDRFSAERPKGSFSTLEIQRTEQGDSAMYLCASSRQGGNYGYTFGSGTRLTVV.

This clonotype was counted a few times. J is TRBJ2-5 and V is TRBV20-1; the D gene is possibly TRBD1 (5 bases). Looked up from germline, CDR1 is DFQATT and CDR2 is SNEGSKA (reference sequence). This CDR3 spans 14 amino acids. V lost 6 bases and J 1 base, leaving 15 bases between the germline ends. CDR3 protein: CSAGQQDFQETQYF. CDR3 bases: TGCAGTGCCGGTCAACAGGATTTCCAAGAGACCCAGTACTTC.

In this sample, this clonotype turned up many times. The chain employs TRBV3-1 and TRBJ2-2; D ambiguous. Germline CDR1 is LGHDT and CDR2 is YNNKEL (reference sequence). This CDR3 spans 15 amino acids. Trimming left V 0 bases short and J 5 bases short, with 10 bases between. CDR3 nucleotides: TGTGCCAGCAGCCAAGAGGGAACGCGAACCGGGGAGCTGTTTTTT. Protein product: CASSQEGTRTGELFF.

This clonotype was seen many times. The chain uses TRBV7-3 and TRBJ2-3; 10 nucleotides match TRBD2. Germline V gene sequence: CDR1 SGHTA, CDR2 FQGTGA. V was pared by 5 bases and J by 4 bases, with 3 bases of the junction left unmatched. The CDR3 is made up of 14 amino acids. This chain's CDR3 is CASSPGLAADTQYF. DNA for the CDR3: TGTGCCAGCAGCCCAGGACTAGCGGCAGATACGCAGTATTTT.

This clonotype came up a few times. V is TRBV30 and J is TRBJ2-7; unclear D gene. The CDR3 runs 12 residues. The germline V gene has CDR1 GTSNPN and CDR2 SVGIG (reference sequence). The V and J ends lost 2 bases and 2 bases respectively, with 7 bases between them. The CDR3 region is CAWSRTAYEQYF. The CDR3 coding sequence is TGTGCCTGGAGTCGGACGGCCTACGAGCAGTACTTC.

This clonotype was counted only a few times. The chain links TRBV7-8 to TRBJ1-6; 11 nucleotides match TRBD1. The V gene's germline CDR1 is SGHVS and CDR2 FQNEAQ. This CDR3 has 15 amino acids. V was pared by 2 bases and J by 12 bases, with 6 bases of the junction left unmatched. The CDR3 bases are TGTGCCAGCAGCTTACTCGGGACAGGGGGTGGACCCCTCCACTTT. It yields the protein CASSLLGTGGGPLHF.